The clone carrying this T cell receptor beta chain was picked up a small number of times. Amplification used 60 Vbeta primers and 13 Jbeta primers. Assay: immunoSEQ multiplex PCR; the TCRdb copy retains only in-frame clones and omits some. Found here are about 130,000 clones, roughly 70% of them singletons; the top ten hold roughly 4%. The sample comes from a study of cytomegalovirus exposure and HLA in healthy donors. For the study at large: Around 78 million unique TCR sequences came from HLA-typed donors in an early release.

V was pared by 4 bases and J by 7 bases, with 12 bases of the junction left unmatched. This CDR3 comprises 15 residues. Germline-derived CDR1 and CDR2 are SGHRS and YFSETQ. The chain has TRBV5-1 and TRBJ2-7, with 9 bases identical to TRBD1. This TCR derives from a man between 18 and 35 years old in good health and CMV-seropositive. Sequences were obtained from PBMCs. The CDR3 nucleotides read TGCGCCAGCAGCAAGGGGGGGACAGGGTCTTGGGAGCAGTACTTC. It is translated as CASSKGGTGSWEQYF.